This TCR beta chain originates from a study of CD8 T cells in ankylosing spondylitis. Remarks on this clonotype: Its antigen is currently unknown.

Study-wide results and caveats: It was reported that disease-linked clones were significantly enriched in matched ankylosing spondylitis synovial fluid. Blood from ankylosing spondylitis patients appeared to carry a characteristic eight-variant TCR beta motif. Clones linked to disease, bearing a CD8+ phenotype, were relatively rare in peripheral blood.

MiXCR, run by TCRdb on the 5' RACE reads, gives a single entry per CDR3 protein. Among about 200,000 distinct CDR3 sequences, 9.5% to 15% were seen once, and the ten largest hold 15% to 20%. The CDR3 covers 14 residues. Germline CDR1 and CDR2: PRHDT and FYEKMQ (reference sequence). The V gene lost 3 bases and the J gene lost 7 bases, with 16 bases spanning the gap. Specimen: blood, either unsorted or a sorted T cell fraction (not recorded which). The genes are TRBV13 and TRBJ2-7; TRBD2 might be the D (6 bases). This receptor was identified in a male donor with ankylosing spondylitis or in good health (not recorded which). As DNA, the CDR3 is TGTGCCAGCAGCTTTACCGGGGGTACGGAAGAGCAGTACTTC. Its protein product is CASSFTGGTEEQYF.